Described below is a single TCR beta chain sequence and its context. The antigen remains unidentified. This entry comes from a study of T cell repertoires in cytomegalovirus infection. Across the whole study: The authors used CMV epitopes that were HLA-C-restricted (recently identified) and HLA-B-restricted (well studied). Signatures in public TCR beta sequences pointed to both CMV infection and matching HLA type.

Notes on the study in general: The study identified carriers of CMV plus the relevant HLA from cumulative public TCR beta family frequency. The response measured ex vivo was dominated by TCR beta clonotypes (HLA-C-restricted and CMV-specific).

TCRdb recomputed calls from the reads with MiXCR, one row per CDR3 protein. This sample has roughly 87,000 distinct CDR3 sequences, with 29% found just once. Germline V lookup: CDR1 SGHTA, CDR2 FQGTGA. J lost 4 bases, V lost 6 bases, and 6 bases had no gene match. The length of the CDR3 is 14 residues. This chain connects TRBV7-3 to TRBJ2-5, with 9 bases lining up with TRBD1. The input for sequencing was CD8+ T cells from cultured PBMCs, taken from culture after CMV antigen stimulation. This TCR came from a human donor in good health (CMV status not recorded). Some clones in this sample may be carry-over from other donors' samples. CDR3 in amino acids: CASRSPDRGETQYF. The CDR3 DNA follows: TGTGCCAGCAGATCCCCGGACAGGGGAGAGACCCAGTACTTC.